The 16 T cell receptor beta chains below were found in one sample sequenced in a study of blood T cell repertoires in COVID-19. The assay was immunoSEQ multiplex PCR, and TCRdb's table has in-frame clones only and misses some. The sample consists of approximately 360,000 clones, around 87% of them appearing once. Sequencing used PBMCs or T cells enriched from blood (not recorded which). Receptor source: a man aged 35-49 years in a cohort exposed to, infected with or recovered from COVID-19 (not recorded which).

V is TRBV7-9 and J is TRBJ1-1, with a tentative D call TRBD1 (5 bases). CDR3 length: 14 residues. V lost 8 bases and J lost 0, with 13 bases in between. Germline V gene data show CDR1 as SEHNR and CDR2 as FQNEAQ (reference sequence). CDR3 protein: CASLTQGVNTEAFF. In nucleotides, the CDR3 is TGTGCCAGCCTAACGCAGGGTGTGAACACTGAAGCTTTCTTT. The whole variable domain, remainder taken from reference TRBV7-9 and TRBJ1-1, is DTGVSQNPRHKITKRGQNVTFRCDPISEHNRLYWYRQTLGQGPEFLTYFQNEAQLEKSRLLSDRFSAERPKGSFSTLEIQRTEQGDSAMYLCASLTQGVNTEAFFGQGTRLTVV.

V and J are TRBV2 and TRBJ2-5; 12 nucleotides line up with TRBD1. J lost 4 bases, V lost 10 bases, and 13 bases had no gene match. Germline CDR1 reads SNHLY; CDR2 reads FYNNEI. The length of the CDR3 is 16 residues. The CDR3 spells CATTASGTGGGETQYF. The CDR3 DNA sequence: TGTGCCACCACAGCTTCCGGGACAGGGGGCGGAGAGACCCAGTACTTC.

The CDR3 sequence is CASSLPDRSGEQYF. DNA of the CDR3: TGTGCCAGCAGTTTACCGGACAGGTCAGGCGAGCAGTACTTC. This chain uses TRBV28 with TRBJ2-7; 7 nucleotides match TRBD1. This CDR3 has 14 amino acids. J was trimmed by 6 bases and V by 2 bases; bases with no gene match: 7. Germline CDR1 is MDHEN and CDR2 is SYDVKM. Supplemented by reference TRBV28 and TRBJ2-7, the full variable domain reads DVKVTQSSRYLVKRTGEKVFLECVQDMDHENMFWYRQDPGLGLRLIYFSYDVKMKEKGDIPEGYSVSREKKERFSLILESASTNQTSMYLCASSLPDRSGEQYFGPGTRLTVT.

The sample holds one count of this clone. V usage is TRBV5-1 and J usage is TRBJ1-3, with D perhaps TRBD1 (5 bases). CDR1 is SGHRS, CDR2 YFSETQ, per germline. V gave up 4 bases and J gave up 0 bases, with 11 bases separating them. This CDR3 comprises 15 residues. The CDR3 region is CASSPQGTSGNTIYF. In DNA form, the CDR3 reads TGCGCCAGCAGCCCGCAGGGTACCTCTGGAAACACCATATATTTT.

The genes are TRBV29-1 and TRBJ2-1; D is possibly TRBD1 (5 bases). The CDR3 is made up of 14 amino acids. Per the germline V gene, CDR1 is SQVTM and CDR2 is ANQGSEA. Trimming shortened V by 8 bases and J by 2 bases, and 16 bases separated the two germline ends. CDR3 residues: CSTHQGGTYNEQFF. The DNA for the CDR3 is TGCAGCACCCACCAGGGCGGAACCTACAATGAGCAGTTCTTC.

This clone was counted a few times. V gene TRBV7-8 combines with J gene TRBJ2-1; a possible D gene is TRBD2 (5 bases). The CDR3 runs 16 residues. Trimming took 3 bases from V and 4 from J, leaving 16 bases between them. Germline assignment: CDR1 SGHVS and CDR2 FQNEAQ. The CDR3 coding sequence is TGTGCCAGCAGCTTGTCCGGACTCCCGTATTACAATGAGCAGTTCTTC. Amino acid sequence: CASSLSGLPYYNEQFF.

This chain uses TRBV27 with TRBJ1-2, with TRBD1 as a possible D gene (5 bases). V was clipped by 5 bases and J by 3 bases, with 22 bases between them. Germline loops: CDR1 MNHEY, CDR2 SMNVEV (reference sequence). The CDR3 is 17 residues long. This CDR3 is CASSPQDGGEPYYGYTF. The CDR3 DNA sequence: TGTGCCAGCAGTCCCCAGGATGGAGGGGAACCTTACTATGGCTACACCTTC.

On this clone itself: An end of the junction does not agree with germline; a read error may underlie this. The chain joins TRBV19 to TRBJ2-1; 14 bases are a match to TRBD2. The CDR3 is 13 amino acids. In germline, CDR1 is LNHDA, CDR2 SQIVND (reference sequence). The CDR3 protein is CGTSGGTYNEQFF. The CDR3 bases are TGCGGGACTAGCGGGGGAACCTACAATGAGCAGTTCTTC.

The chain combines TRBV4-1 with TRBJ2-1; D is perhaps TRBD2 (5 bases). This CDR3 comprises 17 residues. Trimming shortened V by 3 bases and J by 0 bases, and 15 bases separated the two germline ends. The germline CDR1 and CDR2 sequences are MGHRA and YSYEKL. In DNA, the CDR3 is TGCGCCAGCAGCCACTCACCGGACTTTAGCTCCTACAATGAGCAGTTCTTC. Translating it yields CASSHSPDFSSYNEQFF.

The rearrangement links TRBV19 to TRBJ1-5, with a possible D match to TRBD1 (5 bases). The CDR3 contains 13 residues. Germline CDR1 and CDR2: LNHDA and SQIVND (reference sequence). With 3 bases removed from V and 7 bases from J, the gap between germline ends came to 10 bases. CDR3: CASSIKGYQPQHF. The CDR3 nucleotides are TGTGCCAGTAGTATCAAGGGGTACCAGCCCCAGCATTTT.

The genes are TRBV9 and TRBJ1-3; unclear D gene. V was shortened by 3 bases and J by 5 bases, with 9 bases between the two germline ends. The CDR3 extends over 13 amino acids. In germline, CDR1 is SGDLS, CDR2 YYNGEE. The CDR3 is CASSAGSRNTIYF. DNA of the CDR3: TGTGCCAGCAGCGCAGGCTCGCGAAACACCATATATTTT.

The genes are TRBV10-3 and TRBJ1-5; D ambiguous. This CDR3 has 14 amino acids. V lost 2 bases and J 4 bases, leaving 9 bases between the germline ends. The V gene's germline CDR1 is ENHRY and CDR2 SYGVKD. The CDR3 loop reads CAISEEHLNQPQHF. The CDR3 DNA reads as TGTGCCATCAGTGAGGAACACCTTAATCAGCCCCAGCATTTT.

The V call is TRBV4-2, the J call TRBJ1-3, with D unresolved. V was shortened by 4 bases and J by 2 bases, with 6 bases between the two germline ends. In germline, CDR1 is LGHNA, CDR2 YNFKEQ. This CDR3 is built from 13 residues. The DNA for the CDR3 is TGTGCCAGCAGCCGGGCCCCTGGAAACACCATATATTTT. Residues: CASSRAPGNTIYF.

The chain joins TRBV30 to TRBJ1-1; no firm D call. V was pared by 2 bases and J by 0 bases, with 4 bases between. Germline assignment: CDR1 GTSNPN and CDR2 SVGIG (reference sequence). The CDR3 extends over 12 amino acids. The CDR3 loop is CAWSLLNTEAFF. The CDR3 coding sequence is TGTGCCTGGAGTTTATTGAACACTGAAGCTTTCTTT. Based on the CDR3 plus reference TRBV30 and TRBJ1-1, the full variable domain is SQTIHQWPATLVQPVGSPLSLECTVEGTSNPNLYWYRQAAGRGLQLLFYSVGIGQISSEVPQNLSASRPQDRQFILSSKKLLLSDSGFYLCAWSLLNTEAFFGQGTRLTVV.

The chain recombines TRBV2 with TRBJ1-1; D is ambiguous. Looked up from germline, CDR1 is SNHLY and CDR2 is FYNNEI. Trimming left V 6 bases short and J 2 bases short, with 7 bases between. The CDR3 has 12 residues. The CDR3: CASSETNTEAFF. CDR3 in DNA: TGTGCCAGCAGCGAGACTAACACTGAAGCTTTCTTT.

The rearrangement links TRBV7-6 to TRBJ2-1; a weak D match, TRBD1 (5 bases). This CDR3 is 16 amino acids long. In germline, CDR1 is SGHVS, CDR2 FNYEAQ. Trimming stripped 2 bases from V and 0 bases from J, with 11 bases between. The CDR3 nucleotides read TGTGCCAGCAGCTTAAGACAGTCGAGCTCCTACAATGAGCAGTTCTTC. This sequence encodes CASSLRQSSSYNEQFF.